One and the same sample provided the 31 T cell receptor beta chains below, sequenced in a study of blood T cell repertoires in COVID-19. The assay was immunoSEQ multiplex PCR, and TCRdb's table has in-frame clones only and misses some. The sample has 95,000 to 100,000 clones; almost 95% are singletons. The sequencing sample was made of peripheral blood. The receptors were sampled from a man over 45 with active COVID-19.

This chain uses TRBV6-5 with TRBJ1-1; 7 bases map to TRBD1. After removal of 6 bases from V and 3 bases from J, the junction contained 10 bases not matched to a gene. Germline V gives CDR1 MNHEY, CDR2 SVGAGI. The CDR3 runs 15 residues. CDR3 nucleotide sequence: TGTGCCAGCAGCCGGGACAGCCAGTACGACACTGAAGCTTTCTTT. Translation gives CASSRDSQYDTEAFF.

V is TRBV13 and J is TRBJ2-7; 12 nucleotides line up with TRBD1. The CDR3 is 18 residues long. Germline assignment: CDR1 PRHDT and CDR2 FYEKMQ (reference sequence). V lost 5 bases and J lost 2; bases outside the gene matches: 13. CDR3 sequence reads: CASSPSRGQGAGAYEQYF. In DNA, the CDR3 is TGTGCCAGCAGCCCTAGTAGGGGACAGGGGGCTGGGGCCTACGAGCAGTACTTC. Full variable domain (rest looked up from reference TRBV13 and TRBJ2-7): AAGVIQSPRHLIKEKRETATLKCYPIPRHDTVYWYQQGPGQDPQFLISFYEKMQSDKGSIPDRFSAQQFSDYHSELNMSSLELGDSALYFCASSPSRGQGAGAYEQYFGPGTRLTVT.

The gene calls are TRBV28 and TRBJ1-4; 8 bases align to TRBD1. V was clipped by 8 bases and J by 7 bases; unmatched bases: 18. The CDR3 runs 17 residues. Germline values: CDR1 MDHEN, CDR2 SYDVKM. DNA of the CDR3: TGTGCCAGCGCCGCCTGGGTATCGACAGGGGTTAGTGAAAAACTGTTTTTT. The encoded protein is CASAAWVSTGVSEKLFF.

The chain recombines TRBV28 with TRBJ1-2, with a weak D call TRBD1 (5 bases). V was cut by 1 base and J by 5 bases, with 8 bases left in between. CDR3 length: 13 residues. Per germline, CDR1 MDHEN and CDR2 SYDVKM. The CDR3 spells CASSLSRAYGYTF. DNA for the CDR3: TGTGCCAGCAGTTTATCCAGGGCTTATGGCTACACCTTC.

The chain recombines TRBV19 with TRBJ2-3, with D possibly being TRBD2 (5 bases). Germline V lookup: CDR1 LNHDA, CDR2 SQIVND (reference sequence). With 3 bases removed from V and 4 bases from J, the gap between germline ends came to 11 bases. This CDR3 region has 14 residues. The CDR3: CASSMRTSADTQYF. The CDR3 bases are TGTGCCAGTAGTATGAGAACTAGTGCAGATACGCAGTATTTT.

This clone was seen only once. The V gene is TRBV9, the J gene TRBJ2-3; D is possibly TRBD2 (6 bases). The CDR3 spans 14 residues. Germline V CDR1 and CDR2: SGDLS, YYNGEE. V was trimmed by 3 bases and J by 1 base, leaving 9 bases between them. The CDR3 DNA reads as TGTGCCAGCAGCGAGGTAGCGGGCACAGATACGCAGTATTTT. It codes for CASSEVAGTDTQYF.

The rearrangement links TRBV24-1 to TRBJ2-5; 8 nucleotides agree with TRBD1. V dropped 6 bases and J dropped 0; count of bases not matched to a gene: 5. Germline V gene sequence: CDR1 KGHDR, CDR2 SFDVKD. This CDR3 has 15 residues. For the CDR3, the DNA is TGTGCCACCAGTCCAGGGGGCGCGGACCAAGAGACCCAGTACTTC. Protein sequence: CATSPGGADQETQYF.

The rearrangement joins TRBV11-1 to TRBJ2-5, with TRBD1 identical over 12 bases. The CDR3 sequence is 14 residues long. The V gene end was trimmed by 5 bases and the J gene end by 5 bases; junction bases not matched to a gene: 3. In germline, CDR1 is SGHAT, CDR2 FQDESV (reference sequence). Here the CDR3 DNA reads TGTGCCAGCAGCCGGGACAGGGGGCTTGAGACCCAGTACTTC. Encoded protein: CASSRDRGLETQYF.

DNA for the CDR3: TGTGCCAGCAGTGCACAGCTTACAGGGCTCGTGGAAAAACTGTTTTTT. This codes for CASSAQLTGLVEKLFF. The chain employs TRBV6-1 and TRBJ1-4; tentative D call: TRBD1 (6 bases). V gave up 4 bases and J gave up 8 bases, with 20 bases separating them. The germline V gene has CDR1 MNHNS and CDR2 SASEGT. The CDR3 is made up of 16 amino acids.

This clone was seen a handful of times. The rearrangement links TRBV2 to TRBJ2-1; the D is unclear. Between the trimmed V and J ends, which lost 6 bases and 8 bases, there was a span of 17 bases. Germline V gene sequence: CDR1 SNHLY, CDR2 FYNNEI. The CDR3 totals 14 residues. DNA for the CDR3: TGTGCCAGCAGAAATCTAGTCGGGTTCGATGAGCAGTTCTTC. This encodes CASRNLVGFDEQFF. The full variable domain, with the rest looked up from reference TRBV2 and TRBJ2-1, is EPEVTQTPSHQVTQMGQEVILRCVPISNHLYFYWYRQILGQKVEFLVSFYNNEISEKSEIFDDQFSVERPDGSNFTLKIRSTKLEDSAMYFCASRNLVGFDEQFFGPGTRLTVL.

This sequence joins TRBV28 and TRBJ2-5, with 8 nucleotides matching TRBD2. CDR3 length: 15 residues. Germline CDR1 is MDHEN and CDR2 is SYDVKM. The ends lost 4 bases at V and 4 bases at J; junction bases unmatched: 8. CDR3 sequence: CASSSGLAGSETQYF. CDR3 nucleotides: TGTGCCAGCAGTTCCGGACTAGCAGGCTCAGAGACCCAGTACTTC.

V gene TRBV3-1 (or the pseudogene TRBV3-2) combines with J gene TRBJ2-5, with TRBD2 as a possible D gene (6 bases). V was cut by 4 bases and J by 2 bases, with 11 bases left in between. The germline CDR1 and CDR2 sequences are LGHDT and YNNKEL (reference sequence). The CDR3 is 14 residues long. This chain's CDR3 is CASSLTSWQETQYF. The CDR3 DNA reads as TGTGCCAGCAGCCTAACTAGCTGGCAAGAGACCCAGTACTTC.

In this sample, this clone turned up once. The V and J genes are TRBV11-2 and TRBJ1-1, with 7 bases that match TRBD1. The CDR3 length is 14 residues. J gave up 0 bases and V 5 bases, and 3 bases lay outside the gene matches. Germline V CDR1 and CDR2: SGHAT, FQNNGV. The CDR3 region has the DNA TGTGCCAGCAGCGGGGACAGCATGAACACTGAAGCTTTCTTT. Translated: CASSGDSMNTEAFF.

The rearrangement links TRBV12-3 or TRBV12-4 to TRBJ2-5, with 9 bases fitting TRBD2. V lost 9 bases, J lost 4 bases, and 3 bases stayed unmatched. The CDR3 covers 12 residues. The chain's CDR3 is CASGTSLETQYF. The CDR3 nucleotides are TGTGCCAGTGGGACTAGCTTAGAGACCCAGTACTTC.

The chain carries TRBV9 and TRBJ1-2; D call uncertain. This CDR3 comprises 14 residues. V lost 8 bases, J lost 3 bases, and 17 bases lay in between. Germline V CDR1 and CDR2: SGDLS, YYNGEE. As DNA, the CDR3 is TGTGCCAGTACGATCGGGATATCGGACTATGGCTACACCTTC. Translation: CASTIGISDYGYTF. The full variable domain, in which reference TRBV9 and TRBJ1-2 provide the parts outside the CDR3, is DSGVTQTPKHLITATGQRVTLRCSPRSGDLSVYWYQQSLDQGLQFLIQYYNGEERAKGNILERFSAQQFPDLHSELNLSSLELGDSALYFCASTIGISDYGYTFGSGTRLTVV.

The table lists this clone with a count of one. For the CDR3, the DNA is TGTGCCACCCGGGGGGTTAGGGTTACCTGGGGGCAGTACTTC. This translates into CATRGVRVTWGQYF. This rearrangement joins TRBV28 to TRBJ2-7, with 7 bases matching TRBD2. The germline V gene encodes CDR1 MDHEN and CDR2 SYDVKM. The junction had 18 bases not matched to a gene; V was cut back by 10 bases and J by 9 bases. This CDR3 is 14 amino acids long.

CDR3 coding DNA: TGTGCCAGCAGTTACCGACAGGGAAGCAATCAGCCCCAGCATTTT. Translated, it gives CASSYRQGSNQPQHF. The chain uses TRBV6-5 and TRBJ1-5; 7 bases align to TRBD1. The CDR3 runs to 15 residues. CDR1 is MNHEY, CDR2 SVGAGI, per germline. The V segment lost 2 bases and the J segment 1 base; nucleotides outside the gene matches: 2.

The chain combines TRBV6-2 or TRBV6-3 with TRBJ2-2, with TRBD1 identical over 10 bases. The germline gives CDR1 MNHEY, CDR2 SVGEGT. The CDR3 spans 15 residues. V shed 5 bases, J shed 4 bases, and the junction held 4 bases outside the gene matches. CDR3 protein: CASSDRGRGTGELFF. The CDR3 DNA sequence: TGTGCCAGCAGTGACAGGGGGCGAGGCACCGGGGAGCTGTTTTTT.

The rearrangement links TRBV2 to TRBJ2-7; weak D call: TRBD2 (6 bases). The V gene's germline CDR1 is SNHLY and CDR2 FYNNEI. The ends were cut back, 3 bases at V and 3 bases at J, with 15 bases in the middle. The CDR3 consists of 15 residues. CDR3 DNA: TGTGCCAGCAGTGATTCGGAGGGACCCTTCTACGAGCAGTACTTC. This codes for CASSDSEGPFYEQYF. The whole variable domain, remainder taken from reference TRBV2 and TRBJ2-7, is EPEVTQTPSHQVTQMGQEVILRCVPISNHLYFYWYRQILGQKVEFLVSFYNNEISEKSEIFDDQFSVERPDGSNFTLKIRSTKLEDSAMYFCASSDSEGPFYEQYFGPGTRLTVT.

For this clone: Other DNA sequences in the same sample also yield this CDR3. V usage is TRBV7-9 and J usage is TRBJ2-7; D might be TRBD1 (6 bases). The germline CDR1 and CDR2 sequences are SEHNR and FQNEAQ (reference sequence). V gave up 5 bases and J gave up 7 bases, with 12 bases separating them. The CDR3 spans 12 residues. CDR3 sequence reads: CASSPTGYEQYF. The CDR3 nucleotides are TGTGCCAGCAGCCCTACAGGGTATGAGCAGTACTTC.

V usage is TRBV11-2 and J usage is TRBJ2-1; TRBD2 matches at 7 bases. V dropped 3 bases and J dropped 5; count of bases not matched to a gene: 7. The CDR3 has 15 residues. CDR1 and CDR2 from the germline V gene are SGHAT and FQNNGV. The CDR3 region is CASSLIREVNNEQFF. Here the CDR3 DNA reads TGTGCCAGCAGCTTGATCCGGGAGGTAAACAATGAGCAGTTCTTC.

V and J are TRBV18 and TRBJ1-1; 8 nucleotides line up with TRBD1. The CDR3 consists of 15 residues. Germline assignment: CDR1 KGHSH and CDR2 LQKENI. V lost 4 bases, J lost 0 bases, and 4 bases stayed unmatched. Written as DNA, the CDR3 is TGTGCCAGCTCACTCGGACAGGGAATGAACACTGAAGCTTTCTTT. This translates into CASSLGQGMNTEAFF.

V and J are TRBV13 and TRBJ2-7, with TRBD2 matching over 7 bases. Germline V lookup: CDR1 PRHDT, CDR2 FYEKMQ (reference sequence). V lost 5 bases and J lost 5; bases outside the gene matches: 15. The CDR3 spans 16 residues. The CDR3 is CASSTTPGTRGDEQYF. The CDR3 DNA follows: TGTGCCAGCAGCACAACCCCAGGGACCCGGGGGGACGAGCAGTACTTC.

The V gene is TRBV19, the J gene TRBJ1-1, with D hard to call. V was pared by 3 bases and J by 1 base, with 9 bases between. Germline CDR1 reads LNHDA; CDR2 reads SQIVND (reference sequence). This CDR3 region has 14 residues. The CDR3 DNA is TGTGCCAGTAGTATTCTTCCGTGGAACACTGAAGCTTTCTTT. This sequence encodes CASSILPWNTEAFF. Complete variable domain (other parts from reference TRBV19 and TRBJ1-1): DGGITQSPKYLFRKEGQNVTLSCEQNLNHDAMYWYRQDPGQGLRLIYYSQIVNDFQKGDIAEGYSVSREKKESFPLTVTSAQKNPTAFYLCASSILPWNTEAFFGQGTRLTVV.

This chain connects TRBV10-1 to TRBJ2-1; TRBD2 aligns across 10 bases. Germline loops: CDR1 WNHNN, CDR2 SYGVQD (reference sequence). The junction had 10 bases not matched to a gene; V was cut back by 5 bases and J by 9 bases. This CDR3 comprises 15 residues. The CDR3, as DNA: TGCGCCAGCAGTCCTCTAGCGGGAGAATTGGGTGAGCAGTTCTTC. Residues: CASSPLAGELGEQFF.

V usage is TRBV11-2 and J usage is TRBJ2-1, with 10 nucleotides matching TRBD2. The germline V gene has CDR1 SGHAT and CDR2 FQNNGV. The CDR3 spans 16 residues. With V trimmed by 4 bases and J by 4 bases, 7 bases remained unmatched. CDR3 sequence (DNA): TGTGCCAGCAGCTCAACCACTAGCGGGACGTACAATGAGCAGTTCTTC. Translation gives CASSSTTSGTYNEQFF.

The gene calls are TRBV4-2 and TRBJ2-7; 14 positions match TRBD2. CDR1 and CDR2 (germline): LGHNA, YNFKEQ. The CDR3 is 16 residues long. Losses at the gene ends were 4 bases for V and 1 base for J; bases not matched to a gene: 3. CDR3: CASSRGLAGGSYEQYF. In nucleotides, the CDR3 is TGTGCCAGCAGCCGCGGACTAGCGGGAGGTTCCTACGAGCAGTACTTC.

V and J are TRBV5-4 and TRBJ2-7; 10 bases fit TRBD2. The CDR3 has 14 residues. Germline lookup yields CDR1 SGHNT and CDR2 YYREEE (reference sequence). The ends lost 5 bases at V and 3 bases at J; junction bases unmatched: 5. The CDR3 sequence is CASSPSGRNYEQYF. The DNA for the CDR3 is TGTGCCAGCAGTCCTAGCGGGAGAAACTACGAGCAGTACTTC.

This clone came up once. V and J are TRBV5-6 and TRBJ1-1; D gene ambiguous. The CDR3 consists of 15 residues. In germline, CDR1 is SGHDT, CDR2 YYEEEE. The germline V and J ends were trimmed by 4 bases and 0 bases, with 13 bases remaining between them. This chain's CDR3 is CASSPLTEMNTEAFF. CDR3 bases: TGTGCCAGCAGCCCTCTGACTGAAATGAACACTGAAGCTTTCTTT.

The CDR3 coding sequence is TGTGCCAGCAGCTTACCTACAGGGCACTATGGCTACACCTTC. It translates to CASSLPTGHYGYTF. This rearrangement joins TRBV11-2 to TRBJ1-2; TRBD1 might be the D (6 bases). V shed 2 bases and J shed 3 bases, with 10 bases lying between them. The CDR3 has 14 amino acids. Germline-derived CDR1 and CDR2 are SGHAT and FQNNGV.

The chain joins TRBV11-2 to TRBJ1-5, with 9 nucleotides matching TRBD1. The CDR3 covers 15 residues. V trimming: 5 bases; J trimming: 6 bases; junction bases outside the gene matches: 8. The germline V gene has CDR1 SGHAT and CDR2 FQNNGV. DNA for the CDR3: TGTGCCAGCAGCACGGGACAGGGATTTGCTCAGCCCCAGCATTTT. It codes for CASSTGQGFAQPQHF.